This T cell receptor (beta chain) was profiled in a study of T-cell memory formation after mild COVID-19. Remarks on this clonotype: Its antigen is still unknown.

MiXCR, applied by TCRdb to the 5' RACE reads, yields one record per CDR3 protein. This table has under 250,000 distinct CDR3 sequences, 7.5% to 10% appearing once. Findings and limits, study-wide: Contracting clones from day 15 to 85 showed balanced CD4/CD8; later expanders favored CD4+.

The material sequenced was PBMCs or a T cell subset sorted from them (not recorded which). The receptor was derived from a man in his late teens or twenties who had mild COVID-19 (a few samples of this study predate the infection). Cell type and time point are not known.

The CDR3 protein is CASSVGQGATGEQYV. DNA of the CDR3: TGTGCCAGCAGCGTGGGACAGGGGGCCACGGGAGAGCAGTACGTC. The J gene is TRBJ2-7, the V gene TRBV5-6; 12 bases are shared with TRBD1. The CDR3 loop spans 15 amino acids. The germline V gene encodes CDR1 SGHDT and CDR2 YYEEEE. The V segment lost 4 bases and the J segment 7 bases; nucleotides outside the gene matches: 9.